Sequencing of this T cell receptor beta chain was carried out in a study of blood T cells in healthy people across ages. Broader study findings: Comparison with aged donors showed that long-lived donors had more naive CD4+ cells and higher diversity.

The ends lost 8 bases at V and 6 bases at J; junction bases unmatched: 13. This CDR3 region has 15 residues. The germline V gene has CDR1 MNHNS and CDR2 SASEGT. Together with a sample-barcoded 5' primer, a J-beta primer mix was included in a second PCR lasting roughly 6 to 12 cycles. Every single cDNA molecule received a tag from a template-switch adaptor with 12 random nucleotides. Each of the samples gave a minimum of 3 million paired-end reads that contained CDR3. A single record per CDR3 protein comes from TCRdb applying MiXCR to the 5' RACE reads. The sample records about 380,000 distinct CDR3 sequences, roughly half being singletons. Worth noting for this clonotype: No antigen is known for it.

The genes are TRBV6-1 and TRBJ2-1, with 7 bases aligning to TRBD2. The sample taken for sequencing was blood. The TCR originated in a man in his sixties in good health. CDR3 residues: CASELAFGGRNEQFF. In DNA form, the CDR3 reads TGTGCCAGCGAACTAGCGTTCGGGGGTCGCAATGAGCAGTTCTTC.